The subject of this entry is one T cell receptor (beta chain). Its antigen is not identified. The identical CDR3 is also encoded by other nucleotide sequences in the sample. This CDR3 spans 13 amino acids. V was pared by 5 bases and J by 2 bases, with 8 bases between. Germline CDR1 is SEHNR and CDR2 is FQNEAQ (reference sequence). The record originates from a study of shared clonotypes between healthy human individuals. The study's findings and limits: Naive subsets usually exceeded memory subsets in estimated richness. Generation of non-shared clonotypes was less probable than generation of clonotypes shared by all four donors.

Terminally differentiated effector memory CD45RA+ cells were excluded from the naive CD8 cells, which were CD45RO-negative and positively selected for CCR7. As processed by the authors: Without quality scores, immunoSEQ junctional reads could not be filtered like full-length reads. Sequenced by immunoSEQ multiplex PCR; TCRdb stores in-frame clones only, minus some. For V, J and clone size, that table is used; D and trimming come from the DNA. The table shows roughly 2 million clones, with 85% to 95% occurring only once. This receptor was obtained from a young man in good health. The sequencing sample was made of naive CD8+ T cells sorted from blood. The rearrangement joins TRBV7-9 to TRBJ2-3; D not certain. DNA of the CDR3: TGTGCCAGCAGCCCCGGGCTCACAGATACGCAGTATTTT. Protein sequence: CASSPGLTDTQYF.